The 30 T cell receptor beta chains reported below all come from one sample, sequenced in a study of T cell changes during pregnancy in multiple sclerosis. TCRdb's table, derived via immunoSEQ multiplex PCR, lists solely in-frame clones and lacks some. The table shows 60,000 to 85,000 clones, with roughly 92% occurring only once. Specimen: peripheral blood, collected in the second trimester of pregnancy. These receptor sequences come from a female donor with multiple sclerosis, enrolled in a pregnancy study.

The rearrangement uses TRBV4-1 and TRBJ1-2; D unclear. The CDR3 has 13 residues. Trimming removed 0 bases from V and 2 bases from J, with 4 bases in between. Germline CDR1 reads MGHRA; CDR2 reads YSYEKL. CDR3 nucleotide sequence: TGCGCCAGCAGCCAAGAACTGAACTATGGCTACACCTTC. Translation gives CASSQELNYGYTF.

There are a few counts of this clone. The rearrangement links TRBV6-5 to TRBJ2-2; D call uncertain. This CDR3 is built from 12 residues. From germline, CDR1 is MNHEY and CDR2 SVGAGI. V gave up 6 bases and J gave up 2 bases, with 4 bases separating them. The CDR3 DNA reads TGTGCCAGCAGCTTCAACACCGGGGAGCTGTTTTTT. Amino acids: CASSFNTGELFF.

The rearrangement links TRBV5-4 to TRBJ1-4; 8 nucleotides align to TRBD1. Trimming at V came to 7 bases and at J to 5 bases, leaving 10 bases not matched to a gene. The CDR3 contains 15 residues. Germline V gene sequence: CDR1 SGHNT, CDR2 YYREEE (reference sequence). Here the CDR3 DNA reads TGTGCCAGCGGAAACCGGGACAGGACGAATGAAAAACTGTTTTTT. It is translated as CASGNRDRTNEKLFF.

The table lists this clone with a few counts. The chain is built from TRBV5-1 and TRBJ2-7; 9 nucleotides line up with TRBD2. Trimming took 5 bases from V and 5 from J; bases not matched to a gene: 5. The CDR3 runs to 13 residues. Looked up from germline, CDR1 is SGHRS and CDR2 is YFSETQ. The DNA for the CDR3 is TGCGCCAGCAGTGACGGGACTAGCAACGAGCAGTACTTC. It encodes CASSDGTSNEQYF.

The chain couples TRBV7-7 to TRBJ2-2, with 13 bases that match TRBD2. The CDR3 runs 17 residues. V was clipped by 6 bases and J by 0 bases; unmatched bases: 4. In germline, CDR1 is SSHAT, CDR2 FNYEAQ (reference sequence). Here the CDR3 reads CASSHGLAGANTGELFF. CDR3 nucleotides: TGTGCCAGCAGTCACGGACTAGCGGGGGCGAACACCGGGGAGCTGTTTTTT.

CDR3 region: CASNLRGQSNQPQHF. CDR3 bases: TGTGCCAGTAACCTCAGGGGGCAAAGCAATCAGCCCCAGCATTTT. This rearrangement joins TRBV19 to TRBJ1-5; 8 positions agree with TRBD1. Germline V CDR1 and CDR2: LNHDA, SQIVND (reference sequence). V lost 7 bases to trimming and J lost 1 base; unmatched junction nucleotides: 6. There are 15 residues in the CDR3.

This chain uses TRBV14 with TRBJ2-3, with a possible D match to TRBD2 (6 bases). The germline V gene has CDR1 SGHDN and CDR2 FVKESK. V lost 5 bases, J lost 0 bases, and 12 bases lay in between. CDR3 length equals 15 residues. The DNA of the CDR3 is TGTGCCAGCAGCTTGGGGGGTCCTAGCACAGATACGCAGTATTTT. Protein product: CASSLGGPSTDTQYF.

The V and J genes are TRBV25-1 and TRBJ1-1, with D perhaps matching TRBD1 (6 bases). CDR1 and CDR2 from the germline V gene are MGHDK and SYGVNS. This CDR3 is 16 amino acids long. The V gene lost 1 base and the J gene lost 5 bases, with 17 bases spanning the gap. The CDR3 sequence: CASSEWGQGFKTEAFF. DNA for the CDR3: TGTGCCAGCAGTGAATGGGGGCAAGGATTCAAGACTGAAGCTTTCTTT.

The sample holds a few counts of this clone. The chain has TRBV6-5 and TRBJ2-7; D possibly corresponds to TRBD2 (6 bases). The germline V and J ends were trimmed by 7 bases and 6 bases, with 19 bases remaining between them. The germline V gene encodes CDR1 MNHEY and CDR2 SVGAGI. This CDR3 is built from 14 residues. CDR3 DNA sequence: TGTGCCAGCAACCCCGGGGGAGAGGGTAGCGAGCAGTACTTC. Translation: CASNPGGEGSEQYF.

V gene TRBV10-3 combines with J gene TRBJ2-7; maybe TRBD2 (6 bases). V was trimmed by 0 bases and J by 4 bases, leaving 7 bases between them. The CDR3 loop spans 13 amino acids. Germline V gene data show CDR1 as ENHRY and CDR2 as SYGVKD. The chain's CDR3 is CAISESGGYEQYF. The CDR3 DNA follows: TGTGCCATCAGTGAGTCGGGGGGTTACGAGCAGTACTTC.

This clone was seen a few times. The chain employs TRBV9 and TRBJ2-7, with D possibly TRBD2 on 6 matching bases. This CDR3 is built from 13 residues. Germline CDR1 is SGDLS and CDR2 is YYNGEE. V lost 4 bases, J lost 5 bases, and 13 bases lay in between. For the CDR3, the DNA is TGTGCCAGCAGCAGCCGGGACTCGAACGAGCAGTACTTC. Translating gives CASSSRDSNEQYF.

The chain uses TRBV7-2 and TRBJ2-1; D is possibly TRBD2 (5 bases). Trimming cost V 5 bases and J 13 bases, with 15 bases left between them. The CDR3 has 12 residues. Germline V lookup: CDR1 SGHTA, CDR2 FQGNSA. CDR3 amino acids: CASSEGRIVQFF. In DNA form, the CDR3 reads TGTGCCAGCAGCGAGGGAAGAATCGTTCAGTTCTTC.

The CDR3: CASSSDSSGNTIYF. DNA for the CDR3: TGTGCCAGCAGCTCGGACAGCTCTGGAAACACCATATATTTT. The gene calls are TRBV6-5 and TRBJ1-3; D is possibly TRBD1 (6 bases). The length of the CDR3 is 14 residues. Between the trimmed V and J ends, which lost 6 bases and 0 bases, there was a span of 9 bases. Germline V gene data show CDR1 as MNHEY and CDR2 as SVGAGI.

This sequence joins TRBV30 and TRBJ1-5; D possibly corresponds to TRBD1 (5 bases). The V gene's germline CDR1 is GTSNPN and CDR2 SVGIG (reference sequence). The V and J ends lost 2 bases and 4 bases respectively, with 9 bases between them. The CDR3 is 13 amino acids. Here the CDR3 DNA reads TGTGCCTGGAGTTCCAGGGATAATCAGCCCCAGCATTTT. It translates to CAWSSRDNQPQHF.

The chain carries TRBV30 and TRBJ1-5, with 10 bases fitting TRBD1. The V segment lost 0 bases and the J segment 9 bases; nucleotides outside the gene matches: 8. This CDR3 spans 15 amino acids. Germline CDR1 GTSNPN, CDR2 SVGIG (reference sequence). CDR3 sequence: CAWSVGTGATWPQHF. CDR3 coding DNA: TGTGCCTGGAGTGTCGGGACAGGGGCTACTTGGCCCCAGCATTTT. The variable domain in full, with the rest retrieved from reference TRBV30 and TRBJ1-5, is SQTIHQWPATLVQPVGSPLSLECTVEGTSNPNLYWYRQAAGRGLQLLFYSVGIGQISSEVPQNLSASRPQDRQFILSSKKLLLSDSGFYLCAWSVGTGATWPQHFGDGTRLSIL.

V gene TRBV9 combines with J gene TRBJ2-7; TRBD2 matches 7 bases. Looked up from germline, CDR1 is SGDLS and CDR2 is YYNGEE. V trimming: 4 bases; J trimming: 3 bases; junction bases outside the gene matches: 7. This CDR3 contains 14 residues. CDR3 bases: TGTGCCAGCAGCCCCCACCAGCGGGGCTACGAGCAGTACTTC. Translating it yields CASSPHQRGYEQYF.

This clone was counted once. The chain couples TRBV7-9 to TRBJ1-4, with TRBD1 matching 8 bases. Germline V gene data show CDR1 as SEHNR and CDR2 as FQNEAQ (reference sequence). V gave up 5 bases and J gave up 1 base; unmatched junction bases: 12. This CDR3 region has 18 residues. In DNA form, the CDR3 reads TGTGCCAGCAGCCAAGGACAGGGTGGGGTAGGAACTAATGAAAAACTGTTTTTT. It is translated as CASSQGQGGVGTNEKLFF.

The chain combines TRBV5-8 with TRBJ1-2; D is unresolved. Trimming left V 4 bases short and J 7 bases short, with 17 bases between. The germline V gene encodes CDR1 SGHTS and CDR2 YDEGEE. This CDR3 is 14 amino acids long. CDR3 DNA: TGTGCCAGCAGCAGGGTCCGGGCAGCGGGTGGCTACACCTTC. This sequence encodes CASSRVRAAGGYTF.

The chain combines TRBV9 with TRBJ1-5, with D tentatively TRBD1 (5 bases). In germline, CDR1 is SGDLS, CDR2 YYNGEE. Trimming pared 2 bases from V and 6 bases from J, leaving 12 bases between. The length of the CDR3 is 14 residues. This CDR3 reads CASSVGAGAQPQHF. In DNA form, the CDR3 reads TGTGCCAGCAGCGTTGGGGCAGGCGCTCAGCCCCAGCATTTT.

The rearrangement links TRBV11-2 to TRBJ2-1; D may be TRBD2 (7 bases). There are 16 residues in the CDR3. V dropped 4 bases and J dropped 4 bases, with 17 bases sitting between them. Germline CDR1 reads SGHAT; CDR2 reads FQNNGV. CDR3 loop: CASSWGGRISYNEQFF. The CDR3 DNA reads as TGTGCCAGCAGCTGGGGGGGGCGGATAAGTTACAATGAGCAGTTCTTC.

This clone was detected only once. The chain carries TRBV19 and TRBJ1-2, with unresolved D. Per germline, CDR1 LNHDA and CDR2 SQIVND (reference sequence). The CDR3 runs 17 residues. V lost 6 bases to trimming and J lost 4 bases, with 24 bases between them. The CDR3 spells CASRPGYQAELAYGYTF. CDR3 sequence (DNA): TGTGCCAGTAGGCCCGGATACCAGGCTGAGTTGGCCTATGGCTACACCTTC.

The chain recombines TRBV18 with TRBJ1-2, with D unresolved. The V end lost 4 bases, the J end lost 1 base, and 16 bases lay between the germline ends. Germline V gene data show CDR1 as KGHSH and CDR2 as LQKENI. The CDR3 extends over 16 amino acids. The CDR3 DNA follows: TGTGCCAGCTCACGATCCTCCGTGGAGTTTAACTATGGCTACACCTTC. It encodes CASSRSSVEFNYGYTF.

The chain combines TRBV5-6 with TRBJ2-3; 9 nucleotides align to TRBD1. Trimming at V came to 2 bases and at J to 3 bases, leaving 4 bases not matched to a gene. Germline loops: CDR1 SGHDT, CDR2 YYEEEE. The CDR3 consists of 15 residues. The CDR3 sequence is CASSFRDRETDTQYF. CDR3 nucleotide sequence: TGTGCCAGCAGCTTTCGGGACAGGGAGACAGATACGCAGTATTTT.

This clone was seen once. J is TRBJ2-2 and V is TRBV7-2; D perhaps matches TRBD2 (6 bases). Germline-derived CDR1 and CDR2 are SGHTA and FQGNSA. V was clipped by 4 bases and J by 5 bases, with 11 bases between them. The CDR3 has 14 residues. CDR3 coding DNA: TGTGCCAGCAGCTCGGGACTTACGACCGGGGAGCTGTTTTTT. Translation: CASSSGLTTGELFF.

The chain joins TRBV6-5 to TRBJ2-3; the D gene is possibly TRBD2 (6 bases). This CDR3 is 15 amino acids long. CDR1 and CDR2 from the germline V gene are MNHEY and SVGAGI. V lost 2 bases and J 3 bases, leaving 12 bases between the germline ends. The CDR3: CASSYDGTGTDTQYF. The CDR3 nucleotides read TGTGCCAGCAGTTACGATGGGACTGGTACAGATACGCAGTATTTT.

J is TRBJ2-5 and V is TRBV19; TRBD2 matches at 10 bases. The CDR3 sequence is 16 residues long. Per the germline V gene, CDR1 is LNHDA and CDR2 is SQIVND (reference sequence). V lost 4 bases and J lost 5; bases outside the gene matches: 10. For the CDR3, the DNA is TGTGCCAGTAGTAAACAAGCGGGAGGGCCTATGGAGACCCAGTACTTC. It yields the protein CASSKQAGGPMETQYF.

The CDR3: CASSLMWGQIGATNEKLFF. In nucleotides, the CDR3 is TGTGCCAGCAGCCTGATGTGGGGACAAATAGGTGCAACTAATGAAAAACTGTTTTTT. The rearrangement joins TRBV5-5 to TRBJ1-4, with TRBD1 as a possible D gene (6 bases). The CDR3 is 19 amino acids. Germline CDR1 and CDR2: SGHKS and YYEKEE (reference sequence). V was cut by 4 bases and J by 0 bases, with 22 bases left in between.

There are a few counts of this clone. In nucleotides, the CDR3 is TGTGCCAGCAGCGTGAAAGGGGATAGCAATCAGCCCCAGCATTTT. This gives the protein CASSVKGDSNQPQHF. V gene TRBV9 combines with J gene TRBJ1-5, with a weak D call TRBD1 (5 bases). Germline V gene sequence: CDR1 SGDLS, CDR2 YYNGEE. Trimming took off 2 bases at V and 0 bases at J, with 9 bases between the two ends. The length of the CDR3 is 15 residues.

The genes are TRBV6-4 and TRBJ2-3, with 8 positions matching TRBD2. The CDR3 has 15 residues. Germline CDR1 reads MRHNA; CDR2 reads SNTAGT. The J segment lost 1 base and the V segment lost 3 bases, leaving 3 bases of the junction unmatched. CDR3 sequence: CASSEAGVRTDTQYF. DNA of the CDR3: TGTGCCAGCAGTGAAGCGGGGGTTCGCACAGATACGCAGTATTTT.

The gene calls are TRBV19 and TRBJ1-2, with D unclear. This CDR3 is built from 13 residues. CDR1 and CDR2 from the germline V gene are LNHDA and SQIVND (reference sequence). The V end was cut by 7 bases, the J end by 6 bases, with 15 bases between. The CDR3 region is CASKYEERHGYTF. The CDR3 nucleotides read TGTGCCAGTAAATACGAGGAACGTCATGGCTACACCTTC.